This TCR beta chain stems from a study of T cell changes during pregnancy in multiple sclerosis. Only in-frame clones appear in the TCRdb table, and some are missing; sequencing was by immunoSEQ multiplex PCR. The data show about 100,000 clones, 92% seen once. This clone was recorded only once. The CDR3 length is 13 residues. V lost 8 bases to trimming and J lost 4 bases, with 15 bases between them. Germline V gives CDR1 SNHLY, CDR2 FYNNEI. This TCR derives from a female donor with multiple sclerosis, enrolled in a pregnancy study. The gene calls are TRBV2 and TRBJ2-7; the D gene is possibly TRBD2 (6 bases). The material was peripheral blood, obtained after pregnancy. This CDR3 is CASGRDSIYEQYF. The CDR3 region has the DNA TGTGCCAGCGGTCGGGACTCAATATACGAGCAGTACTTC. The variable domain in full, with the rest retrieved from reference TRBV2 and TRBJ2-7, is EPEVTQTPSHQVTQMGQEVILRCVPISNHLYFYWYRQILGQKVEFLVSFYNNEISEKSEIFDDQFSVERPDGSNFTLKIRSTKLEDSAMYFCASGRDSIYEQYFGPGTRLTVT.